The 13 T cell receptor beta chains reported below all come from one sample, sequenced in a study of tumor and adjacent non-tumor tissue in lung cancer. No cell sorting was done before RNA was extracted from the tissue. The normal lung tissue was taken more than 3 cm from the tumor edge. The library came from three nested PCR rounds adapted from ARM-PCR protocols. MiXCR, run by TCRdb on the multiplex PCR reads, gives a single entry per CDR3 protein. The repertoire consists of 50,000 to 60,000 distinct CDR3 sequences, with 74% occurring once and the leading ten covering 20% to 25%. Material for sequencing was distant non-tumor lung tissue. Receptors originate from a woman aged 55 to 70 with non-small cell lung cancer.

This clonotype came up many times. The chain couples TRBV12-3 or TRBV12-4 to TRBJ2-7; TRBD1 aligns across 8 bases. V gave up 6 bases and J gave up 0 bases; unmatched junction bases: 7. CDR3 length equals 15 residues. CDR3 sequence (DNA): TGTGCCAGCAGATACAGACAGGGGAGCTCCTACGAGCAGTACTTC. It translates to CASRYRQGSSYEQYF.

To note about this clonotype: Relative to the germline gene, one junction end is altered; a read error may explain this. DNA for the CDR3: TGTGCCAGCTGTTTTGATGAGGAGAGCTCCTATAATTCACCCTTCCATTTT. Its translation: CASCFDEESSYNSPFHF. V is TRBV6-6 and J is TRBJ1-6, with D unclear. CDR1 and CDR2 (germline): MNHNY, SVGAGI (reference sequence). This CDR3 region has 17 residues.

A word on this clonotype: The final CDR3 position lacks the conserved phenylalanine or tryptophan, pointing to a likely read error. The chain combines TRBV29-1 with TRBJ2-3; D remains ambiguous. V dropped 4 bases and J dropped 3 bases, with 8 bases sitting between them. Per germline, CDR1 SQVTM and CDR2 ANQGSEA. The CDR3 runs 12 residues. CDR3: CSVGHETDTQYL. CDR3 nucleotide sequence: TGCAGCGTTGGACATGAAACAGATACGCAGTATCTT.

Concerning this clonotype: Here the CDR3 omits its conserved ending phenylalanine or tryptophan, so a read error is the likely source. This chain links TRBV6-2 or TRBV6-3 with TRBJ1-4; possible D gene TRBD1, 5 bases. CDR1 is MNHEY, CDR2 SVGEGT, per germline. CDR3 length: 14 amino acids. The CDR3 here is CTSYSDGAGEKLFL. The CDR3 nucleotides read TGTACCAGCTATAGCGATGGGGCCGGTGAAAAACTGTTTTTA.

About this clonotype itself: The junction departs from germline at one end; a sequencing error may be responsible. CDR3 coding DNA: TGTGCCAGCAGCCTAGCGCTAATCGGACAGGGGCTCCTAAGCTCCTTCAATGAGCAGTTCTTC. Translating it yields CASSLALIGQGLLSSFNEQFF. V usage is TRBV7-8 and J usage is TRBJ2-1; 9 positions agree with TRBD1. Germline V gene data show CDR1 as SGHVS and CDR2 as FQNEAQ. The CDR3 sequence is 21 residues long.

The CDR3 sequence is CASSYSGQVLYEQFF. The CDR3 DNA follows: TGTGCCAGCAGTTACTCGGGACAGGTGCTCTACGAGCAGTTCTTC. The rearrangement links TRBV6-2 or TRBV6-3 to TRBJ2-7; TRBD1 matches 8 bases. Matching the DNA end better, TRBJ2-1 makes the J call doubtful. There are 15 residues in the CDR3. Germline loops: CDR1 MNHEY, CDR2 SVGEGT.

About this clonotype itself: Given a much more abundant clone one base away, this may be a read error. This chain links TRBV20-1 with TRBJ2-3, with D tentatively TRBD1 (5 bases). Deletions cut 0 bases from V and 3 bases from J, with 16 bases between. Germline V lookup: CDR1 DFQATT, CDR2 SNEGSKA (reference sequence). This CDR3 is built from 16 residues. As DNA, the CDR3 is TGCAGTGCTAGAGATGCGGCAAGGGGCCGGACAGATACGCAGTATTTT. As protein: CSARDAARGRTDTQYF.

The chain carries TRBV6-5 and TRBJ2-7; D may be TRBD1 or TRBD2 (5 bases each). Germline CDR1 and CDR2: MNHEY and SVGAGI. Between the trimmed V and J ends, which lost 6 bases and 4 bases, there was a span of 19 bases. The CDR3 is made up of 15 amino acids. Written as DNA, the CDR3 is TGTGCCAGCAGAACCGGGACCCCCGGCGAATACGAGCAGTACTTC. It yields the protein CASRTGTPGEYEQYF.

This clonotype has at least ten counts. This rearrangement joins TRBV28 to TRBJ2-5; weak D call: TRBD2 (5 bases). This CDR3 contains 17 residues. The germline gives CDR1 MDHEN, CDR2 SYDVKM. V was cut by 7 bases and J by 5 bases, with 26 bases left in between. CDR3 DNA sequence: TGTGCCAGCACCCCAACCGCAGGCATCCAGTCGGGGGAGACCCAGTACTTC. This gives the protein CASTPTAGIQSGETQYF.

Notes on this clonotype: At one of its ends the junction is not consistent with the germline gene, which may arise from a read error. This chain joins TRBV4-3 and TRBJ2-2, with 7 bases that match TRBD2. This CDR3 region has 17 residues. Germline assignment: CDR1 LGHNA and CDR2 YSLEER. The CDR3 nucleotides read TGCGCCAGCAACCAAGTCCTGGGACTATTGGTTACCGGGGAGCTGTTTTTT. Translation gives CASNQVLGLLVTGELFF.

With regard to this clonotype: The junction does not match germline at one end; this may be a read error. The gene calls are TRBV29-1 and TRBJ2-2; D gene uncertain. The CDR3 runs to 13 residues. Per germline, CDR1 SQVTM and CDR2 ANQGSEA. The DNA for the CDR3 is TGCAGCGTTGCCTCCGGGCCCACCAGGGAGCTGTTTTTT. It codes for CSVASGPTRELFF.

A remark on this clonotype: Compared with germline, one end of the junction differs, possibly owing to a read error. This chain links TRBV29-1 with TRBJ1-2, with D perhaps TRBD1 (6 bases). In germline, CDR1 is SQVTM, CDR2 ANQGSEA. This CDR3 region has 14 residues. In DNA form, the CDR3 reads TGCAGCGTTGATAAGACAGGTGCTGACTTTGGCTGCACCTTC. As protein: CSVDKTGADFGCTF.

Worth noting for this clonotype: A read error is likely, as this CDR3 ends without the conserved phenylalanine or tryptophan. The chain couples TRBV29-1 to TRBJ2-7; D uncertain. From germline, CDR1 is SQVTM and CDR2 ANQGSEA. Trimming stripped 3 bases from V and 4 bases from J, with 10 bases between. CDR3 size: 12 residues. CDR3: CSVEEQTYEQYL. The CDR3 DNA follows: TGCAGCGTTGAGGAACAGACTTACGAGCAGTACTTG.